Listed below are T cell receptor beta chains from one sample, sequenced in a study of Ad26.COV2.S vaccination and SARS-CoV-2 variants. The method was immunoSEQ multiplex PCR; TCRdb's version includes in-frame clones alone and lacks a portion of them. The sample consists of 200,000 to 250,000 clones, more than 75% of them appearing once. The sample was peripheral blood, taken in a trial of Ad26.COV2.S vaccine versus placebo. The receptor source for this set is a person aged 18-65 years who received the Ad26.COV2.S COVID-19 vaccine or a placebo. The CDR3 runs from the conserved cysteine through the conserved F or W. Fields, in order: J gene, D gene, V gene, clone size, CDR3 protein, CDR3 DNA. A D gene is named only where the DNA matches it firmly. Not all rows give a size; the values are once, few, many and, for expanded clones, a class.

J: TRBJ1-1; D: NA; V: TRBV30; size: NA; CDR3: CASSGRSDTEAFF; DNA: TGTGCCTCCAGCGGGAGGTCTGACACTGAAGCTTTCTTT
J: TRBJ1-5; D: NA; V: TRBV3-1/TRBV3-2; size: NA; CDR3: CASSQVGGGRAGNQPQHF; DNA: TGTGCCAGCAGCCAAGTTGGCGGGGGTCGGGCGGGGAATCAGCCCCAGCATTTT
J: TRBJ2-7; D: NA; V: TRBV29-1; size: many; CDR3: CSVVVSGRAYEQYF; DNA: TGCAGCGTTGTGGTTTCGGGCAGAGCCTACGAGCAGTACTTC
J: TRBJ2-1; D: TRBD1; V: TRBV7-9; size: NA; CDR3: CASSWGDRVGNEQFF; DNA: TGTGCCAGCAGCTGGGGGGACAGGGTCGGCAATGAGCAGTTCTTC
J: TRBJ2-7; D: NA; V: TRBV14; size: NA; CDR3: CASSQGRAGIYEQYF; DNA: TGTGCCAGCAGCCAAGGTCGGGCGGGGATCTACGAGCAGTACTTC
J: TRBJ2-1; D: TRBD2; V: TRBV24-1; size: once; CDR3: CATSPGLAGGATKGSSYNEQFF; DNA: TGTGCCACCAGTCCGGGACTAGCGGGAGGGGCGACCAAGGGAAGCTCCTACAATGAGCAGTTCTTC
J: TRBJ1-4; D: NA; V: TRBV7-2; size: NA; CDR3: CASREQGSTNEKLFF; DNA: TGTGCCAGCAGGGAACAAGGGTCAACTAATGAAAAACTGTTTTTT
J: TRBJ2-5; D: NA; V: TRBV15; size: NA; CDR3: CATSRDQRETQYF; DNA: TGTGCCACCAGCAGAGATCAGAGGGAGACCCAGTACTTC
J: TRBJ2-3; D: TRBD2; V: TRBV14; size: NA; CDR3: CASSRHSGGHKWTLSTDTQYF; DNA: TGTGCCAGCAGCCGACATAGCGGGGGCCACAAATGGACCTTGAGTACAGATACGCAGTATTTT
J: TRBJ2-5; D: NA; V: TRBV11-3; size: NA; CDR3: CASSSSGGNQYF; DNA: TGTGCCAGCAGCTCATCCGGGGGTAACCAGTACTTC
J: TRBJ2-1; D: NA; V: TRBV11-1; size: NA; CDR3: CASSLGGGLTYNEQFF; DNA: TGTGCCAGCAGCTTAGGTGGGGGTTTGACCTACAATGAGCAGTTCTTC
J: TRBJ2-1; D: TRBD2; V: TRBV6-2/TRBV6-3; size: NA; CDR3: CASSYDTSGRKESSYNEQFF; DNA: TGTGCCAGCAGTTACGACACTAGCGGGAGGAAAGAGAGCTCCTACAATGAGCAGTTCTTC
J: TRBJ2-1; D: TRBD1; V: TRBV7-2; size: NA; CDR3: CASSLDGRGREQFF; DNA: TGTGCCAGCAGCTTAGACGGCAGGGGGCGTGAGCAGTTCTTC
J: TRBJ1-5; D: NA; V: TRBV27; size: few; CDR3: CASSSTGSNQPQHF; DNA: TGTGCCAGCTCCTCCACGGGAAGCAATCAGCCCCAGCATTTT
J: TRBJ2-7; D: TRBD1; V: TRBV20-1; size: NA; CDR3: CSASPRDRVTHEQYF; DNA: TGCAGTGCTAGTCCCCGGGACAGGGTAACCCACGAGCAGTACTTC
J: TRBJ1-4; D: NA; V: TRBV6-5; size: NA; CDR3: CASPGGLGGKLFF; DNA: TGTGCCAGCCCCGGGGGATTGGGGGGAAAACTGTTTTTT
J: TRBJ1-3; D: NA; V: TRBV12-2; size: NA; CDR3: CASRLAWSNTIYF; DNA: TGTGCAAGTCGCTTAGCCTGGTCAAACACCATATATTTT
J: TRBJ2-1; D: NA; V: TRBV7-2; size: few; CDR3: CASSSPGRGNNEQFF; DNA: TGTGCCAGCAGCTCCCCTGGCAGGGGCAACAATGAGCAGTTCTTC
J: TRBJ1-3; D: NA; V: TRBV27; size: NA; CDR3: CASSFSRGGGNTIYF; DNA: TGTGCCAGCAGTTTTTCTAGGGGTGGTGGAAACACCATATATTTT
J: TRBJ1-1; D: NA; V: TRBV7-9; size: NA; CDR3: CASSLAPDGNTEAFF; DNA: TGTGCCAGCAGCTTAGCGCCGGATGGAAACACTGAAGCTTTCTTT
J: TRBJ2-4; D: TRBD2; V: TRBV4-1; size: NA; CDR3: CASSPEMALPGGKNIQYF; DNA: TGCGCCAGCAGCCCCGAGATGGCACTCCCGGGAGGCAAAAACATTCAGTACTTC
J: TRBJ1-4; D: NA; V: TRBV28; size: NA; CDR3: CASKEWAGDGREKLFF; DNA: TGTGCCAGCAAGGAGTGGGCAGGGGACGGACGGGAAAAACTGTTTTTT